Described below is a single T cell receptor beta chain sequence and its context. Its target is unknown. Template switching with 5'RACE generated the TCR cDNA and added a universal primer site and UMIs. TCRdb re-called the 5' RACE reads through MiXCR, storing one row per CDR3 protein. The table records about 580,000 distinct CDR3 sequences, roughly a sixth of them present only once. The entry originates in a study of T cells after yellow fever vaccination. Study-wide results and limits: Booster sampling recovered most clones from primary vaccination (96% CD4, approximately 88% CD8). Sorted repertoires could include abundant contaminating clonotypes from bulk cells.

Trimming took off 3 bases at V and 11 bases at J, with 12 bases between the two ends. The CDR3 length is 12 residues. Per the germline V gene, CDR1 is LGHNA and CDR2 is YSLEER. The receptor comes from a man younger than 35 who received the YFV17D yellow fever vaccine. V usage is TRBV4-3 and J usage is TRBJ2-3, with D maybe TRBD1 (6 bases). The source material was PBMCs, sampled less than 6 days after the first yellow fever vaccination. The CDR3 protein is CASSQAQGMQYF. Here the CDR3 DNA reads TGCGCCAGCAGCCAGGCACAGGGCATGCAGTATTTT.